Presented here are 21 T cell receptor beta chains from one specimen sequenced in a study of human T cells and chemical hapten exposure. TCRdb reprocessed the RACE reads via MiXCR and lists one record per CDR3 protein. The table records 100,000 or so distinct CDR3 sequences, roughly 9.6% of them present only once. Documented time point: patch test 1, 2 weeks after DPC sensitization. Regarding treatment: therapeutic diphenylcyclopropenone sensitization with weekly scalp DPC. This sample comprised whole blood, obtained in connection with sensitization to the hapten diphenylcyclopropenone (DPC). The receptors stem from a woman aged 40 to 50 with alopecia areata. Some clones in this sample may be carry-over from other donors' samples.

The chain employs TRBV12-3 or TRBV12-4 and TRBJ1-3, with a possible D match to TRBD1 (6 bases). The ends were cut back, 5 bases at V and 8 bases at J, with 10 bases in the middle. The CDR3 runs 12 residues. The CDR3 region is CASSARGDTIYF. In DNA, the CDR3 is TGTGCCAGCAGTGCAAGGGGGGACACCATATATTTT.

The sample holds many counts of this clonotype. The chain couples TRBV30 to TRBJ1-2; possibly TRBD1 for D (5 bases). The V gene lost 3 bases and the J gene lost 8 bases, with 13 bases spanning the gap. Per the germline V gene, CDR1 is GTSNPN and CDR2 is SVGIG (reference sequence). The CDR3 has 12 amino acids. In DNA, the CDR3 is TGTGCCTGGAGCCCGGGGGGGAACGGCTACACCTTC. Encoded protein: CAWSPGGNGYTF.

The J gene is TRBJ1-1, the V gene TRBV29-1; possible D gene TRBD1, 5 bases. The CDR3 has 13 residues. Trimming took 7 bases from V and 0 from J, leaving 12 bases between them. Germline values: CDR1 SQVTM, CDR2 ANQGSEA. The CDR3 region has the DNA TGCAGCGGGGGGACGGACTTGAACACTGAAGCTTTCTTT. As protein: CSGGTDLNTEAFF. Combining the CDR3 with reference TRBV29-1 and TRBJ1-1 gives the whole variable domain SAVISQKPSRDICQRGTSLTIQCQVDSQVTMMFWYRQQPGQSLTLIATANQGSEATYESGFVIDKFPISRPNLTFSTLTVSNMSPEDSSIYLCSGGTDLNTEAFFGQGTRLTVV.

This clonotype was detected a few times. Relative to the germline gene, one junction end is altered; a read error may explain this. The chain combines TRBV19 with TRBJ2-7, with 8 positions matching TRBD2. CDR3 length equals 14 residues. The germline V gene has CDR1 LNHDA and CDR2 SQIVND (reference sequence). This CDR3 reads CATSPAGGPYEQYF. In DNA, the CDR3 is TGTGCCACTAGTCCGGCGGGAGGTCCCTACGAGCAGTACTTC.

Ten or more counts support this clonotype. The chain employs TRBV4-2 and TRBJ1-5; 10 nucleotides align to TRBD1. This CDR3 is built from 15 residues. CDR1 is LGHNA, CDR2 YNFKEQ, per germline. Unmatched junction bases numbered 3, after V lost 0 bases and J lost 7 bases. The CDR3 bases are TGTGCCAGCAGCCAAGATCGGACAGGGGGACAGCCCCAGCATTTT. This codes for CASSQDRTGGQPQHF.

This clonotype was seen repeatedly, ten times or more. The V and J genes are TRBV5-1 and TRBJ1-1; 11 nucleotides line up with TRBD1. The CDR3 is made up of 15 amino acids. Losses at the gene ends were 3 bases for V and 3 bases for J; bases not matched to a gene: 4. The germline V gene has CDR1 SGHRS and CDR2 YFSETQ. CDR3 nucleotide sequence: TGCGCCAGCAGCTGGACAGGGGGCGCGGACACTGAAGCTTTCTTT. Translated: CASSWTGGADTEAFF.

The CDR3 region is CSVDAGRNTEAFF. CDR3 sequence (DNA): TGCAGCGTTGATGCGGGGCGGAACACTGAAGCTTTCTTT. The V and J genes are TRBV29-1 and TRBJ1-1, with a possible D match to TRBD1 (5 bases). Germline V gene sequence: CDR1 SQVTM, CDR2 ANQGSEA. The CDR3 has 13 amino acids. V was clipped by 3 bases and J by 1 base, with 9 bases between them.

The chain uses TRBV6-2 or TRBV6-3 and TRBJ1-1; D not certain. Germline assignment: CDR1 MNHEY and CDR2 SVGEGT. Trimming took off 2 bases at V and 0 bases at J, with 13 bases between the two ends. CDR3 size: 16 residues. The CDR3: CASSYPLDTLNTEAFF. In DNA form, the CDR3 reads TGTGCCAGCAGTTACCCCCTAGACACGCTGAACACTGAAGCTTTCTTT.

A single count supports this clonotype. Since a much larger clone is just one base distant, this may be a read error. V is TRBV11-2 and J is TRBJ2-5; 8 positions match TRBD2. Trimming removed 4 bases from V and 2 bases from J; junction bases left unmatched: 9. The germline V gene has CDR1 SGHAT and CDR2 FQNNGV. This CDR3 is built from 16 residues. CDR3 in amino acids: CASSSTTGRGQETQYF. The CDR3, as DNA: TGTGCCAGCAGCTCTACTACCGGGAGGGGGCAAGAGACCCAGTACTTC.

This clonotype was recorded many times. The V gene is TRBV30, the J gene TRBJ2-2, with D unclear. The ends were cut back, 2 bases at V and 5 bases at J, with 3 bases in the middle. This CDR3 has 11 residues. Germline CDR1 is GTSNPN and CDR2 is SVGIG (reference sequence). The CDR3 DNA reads TGTGCCTGGAGTCCGACCGGGGAGCTGTTTTTT. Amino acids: CAWSPTGELFF.

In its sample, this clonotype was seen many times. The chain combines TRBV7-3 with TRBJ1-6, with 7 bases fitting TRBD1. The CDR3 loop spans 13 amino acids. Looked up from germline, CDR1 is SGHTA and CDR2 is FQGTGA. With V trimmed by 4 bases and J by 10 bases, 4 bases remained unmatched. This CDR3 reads CASSSDRDSPLHF. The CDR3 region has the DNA TGTGCCAGCAGCTCCGACAGGGACTCACCCCTCCACTTT.

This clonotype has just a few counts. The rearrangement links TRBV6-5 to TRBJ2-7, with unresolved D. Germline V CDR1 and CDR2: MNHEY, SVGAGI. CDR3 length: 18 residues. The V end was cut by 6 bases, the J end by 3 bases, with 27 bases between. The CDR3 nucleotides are TGTGCCAGCAGCCCCTACCCCCCCAGACTGGTCCGAAACTACGAGCAGTACTTC. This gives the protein CASSPYPPRLVRNYEQYF.

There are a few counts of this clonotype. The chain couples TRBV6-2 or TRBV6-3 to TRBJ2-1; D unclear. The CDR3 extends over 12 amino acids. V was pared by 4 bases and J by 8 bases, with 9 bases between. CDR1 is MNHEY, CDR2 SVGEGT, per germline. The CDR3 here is CASSLAFDEQFF. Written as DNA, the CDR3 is TGTGCCAGCAGTTTGGCCTTCGATGAGCAGTTCTTC.

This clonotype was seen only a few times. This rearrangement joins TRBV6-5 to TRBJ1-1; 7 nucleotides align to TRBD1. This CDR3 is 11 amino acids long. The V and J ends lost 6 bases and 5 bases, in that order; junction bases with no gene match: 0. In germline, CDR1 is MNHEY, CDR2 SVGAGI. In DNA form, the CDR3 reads TGTGCCAGCAGACAGGGGACTGAAGCTTTCTTT. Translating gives CASRQGTEAFF.

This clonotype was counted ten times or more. The CDR3 DNA follows: TGCGCCAGCAGCCCGGTCGGGCTAAATACGCAGTATTTT. Amino acid sequence: CASSPVGLNTQYF. This chain links TRBV5-1 with TRBJ2-3; D gene uncertain. The CDR3 extends over 13 amino acids. The V and J ends lost 4 bases and 7 bases respectively, with 13 bases between them. Germline V gene data show CDR1 as SGHRS and CDR2 as YFSETQ.

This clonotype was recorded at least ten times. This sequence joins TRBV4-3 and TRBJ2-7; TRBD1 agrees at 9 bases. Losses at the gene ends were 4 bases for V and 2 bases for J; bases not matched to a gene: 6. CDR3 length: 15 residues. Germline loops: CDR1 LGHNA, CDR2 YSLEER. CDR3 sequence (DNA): TGCGCCAGCAGCCCAGGGACAGGGAATGCCTACGAGCAGTACTTC. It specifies CASSPGTGNAYEQYF.

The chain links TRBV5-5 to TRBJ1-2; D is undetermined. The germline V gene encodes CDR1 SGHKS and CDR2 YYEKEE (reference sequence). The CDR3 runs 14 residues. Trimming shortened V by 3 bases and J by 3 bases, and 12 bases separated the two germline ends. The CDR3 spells CASSSVLADYGYTF. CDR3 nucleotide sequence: TGTGCCAGCAGCTCGGTTTTAGCAGACTATGGCTACACCTTC.

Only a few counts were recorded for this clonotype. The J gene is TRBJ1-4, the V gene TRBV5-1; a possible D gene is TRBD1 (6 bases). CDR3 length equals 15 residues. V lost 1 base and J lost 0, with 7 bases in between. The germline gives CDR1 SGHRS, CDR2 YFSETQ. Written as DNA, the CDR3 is TGCGCCAGCAGCTTGAGACAGGCAACTAATGAAAAACTGTTTTTT. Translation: CASSLRQATNEKLFF.

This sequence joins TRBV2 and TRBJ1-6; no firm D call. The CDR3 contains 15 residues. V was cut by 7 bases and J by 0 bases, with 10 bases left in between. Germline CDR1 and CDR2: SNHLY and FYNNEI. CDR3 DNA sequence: TGTGCCAGCAACGTCCAGAGCTCCTATAATTCACCCCTCCACTTT. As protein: CASNVQSSYNSPLHF.

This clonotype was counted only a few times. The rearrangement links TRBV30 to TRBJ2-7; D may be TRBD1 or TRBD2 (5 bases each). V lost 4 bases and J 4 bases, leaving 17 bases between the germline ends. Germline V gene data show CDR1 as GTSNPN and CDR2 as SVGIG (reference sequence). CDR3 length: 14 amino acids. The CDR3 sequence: CAWMGGGISYEQYF. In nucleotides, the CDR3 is TGTGCCTGGATGGGTGGGGGTATTAGTTACGAGCAGTACTTC.

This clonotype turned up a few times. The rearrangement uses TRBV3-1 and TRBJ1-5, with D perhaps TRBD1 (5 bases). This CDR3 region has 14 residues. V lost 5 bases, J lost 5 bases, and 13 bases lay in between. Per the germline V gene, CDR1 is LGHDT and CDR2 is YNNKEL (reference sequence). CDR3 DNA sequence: TGTGCCAGCAGCTCCTACGCGGGGGATCAGCCCCAGCATTTT. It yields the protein CASSSYAGDQPQHF.